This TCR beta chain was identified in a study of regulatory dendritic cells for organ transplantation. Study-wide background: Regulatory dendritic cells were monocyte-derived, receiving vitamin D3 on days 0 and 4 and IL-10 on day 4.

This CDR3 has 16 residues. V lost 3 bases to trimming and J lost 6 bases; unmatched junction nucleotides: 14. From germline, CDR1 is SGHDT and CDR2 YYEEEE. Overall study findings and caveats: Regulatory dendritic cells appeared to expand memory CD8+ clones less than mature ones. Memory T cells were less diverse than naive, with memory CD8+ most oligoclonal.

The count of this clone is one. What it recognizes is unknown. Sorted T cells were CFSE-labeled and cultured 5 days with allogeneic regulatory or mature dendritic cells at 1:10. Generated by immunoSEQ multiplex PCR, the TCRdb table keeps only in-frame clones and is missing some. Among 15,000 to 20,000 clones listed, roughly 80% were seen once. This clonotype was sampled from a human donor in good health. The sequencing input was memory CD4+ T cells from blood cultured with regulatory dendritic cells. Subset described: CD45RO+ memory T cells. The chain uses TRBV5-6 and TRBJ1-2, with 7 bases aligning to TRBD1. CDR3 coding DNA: TGTGCCAGCAGCTCCGCGGACAGGATCACTAATCATGGCTACACCTTC. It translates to CASSSADRITNHGYTF.